The 25 T cell receptor beta chains below come from one sample, sequenced in a study of OX40 agonist ivuxolimab in advanced cancers. The assay was immunoSEQ multiplex PCR, and TCRdb's table has in-frame clones only and misses some. The data contain 75,000 to 95,000 clones, 85% to 90% of them singletons. The material sequenced was CD4+ or CD8+ T cells sorted from blood, taken in a trial of the OX40 agonist ivuxolimab. Receptor source: an adult with an advanced solid tumor such as melanoma, head and neck, liver or kidney cancer.

This rearrangement joins TRBV27 to TRBJ1-1, with D perhaps matching TRBD1 (6 bases). Trimming left V 7 bases short and J 2 bases short, with 23 bases between. Per germline, CDR1 MNHEY and CDR2 SMNVEV (reference sequence). CDR3 length: 17 amino acids. Here the CDR3 reads CASNPLGAGGANTEAFF. The CDR3, as DNA: TGTGCCAGCAACCCCCTGGGGGCGGGGGGAGCAAACACTGAAGCTTTCTTT.

The chain employs TRBV6-5 and TRBJ2-7; D might be TRBD2 (6 bases). The CDR3 is made up of 16 amino acids. CDR1 is MNHEY, CDR2 SVGAGI, per germline. Trimming left V 0 bases short and J 6 bases short, with 18 bases between. Here the CDR3 reads CASSYSNGGASGEQYF. CDR3 sequence (DNA): TGTGCCAGCAGTTACTCGAACGGCGGGGCCTCGGGCGAGCAGTACTTC.

The chain uses TRBV12-5 and TRBJ1-1; no clear D. The CDR3 extends over 15 amino acids. Germline-derived CDR1 and CDR2 are LGHNT and FRNRAP. V was pared by 2 bases and J by 1 base, with 11 bases between. CDR3 residues: CASGLPSGSNTEAFF. For the CDR3, the DNA is TGTGCTAGTGGTTTGCCGAGTGGGTCGAACACTGAAGCTTTCTTT.

The chain has TRBV7-3 and TRBJ2-3, with 11 positions matching TRBD2. The germline V gene has CDR1 SGHTA and CDR2 FQGTGA. The V and J ends lost 0 bases and 3 bases, in that order; junction bases with no gene match: 2. The CDR3 length is 16 residues. The CDR3 bases are TGTGCCAGCAGCTTAACAACTAGCGGGGGTACAGATACGCAGTATTTT. Its protein is CASSLTTSGGTDTQYF.

J is TRBJ1-2 and V is TRBV19; D is uncertain. V was clipped by 5 bases and J by 4 bases, with 14 bases between them. Looked up from germline, CDR1 is LNHDA and CDR2 is SQIVND (reference sequence). The CDR3 is 14 amino acids. The CDR3 DNA reads as TGTGCCAGTAGTCCCGTGGCCCGTATCTATGGCTACACCTTC. Its protein is CASSPVARIYGYTF.

The gene calls are TRBV6-5 and TRBJ2-7; D gene uncertain. Per the germline V gene, CDR1 is MNHEY and CDR2 is SVGAGI. Trimming removed 2 bases from V and 0 bases from J, with 5 bases in between. The CDR3 covers 13 residues. CDR3 coding DNA: TGTGCCAGCAGTTACCCGGACTCCTACGAGCAGTACTTC. Protein: CASSYPDSYEQYF.

The chain recombines TRBV6-1 with TRBJ1-5, with D perhaps matching TRBD1 (5 bases). V lost 9 bases to trimming and J lost 1 base, with 13 bases between them. This CDR3 is 14 amino acids long. The germline V gene has CDR1 MNHNS and CDR2 SASEGT. The CDR3 nucleotides are TGTGCCAGTAGGGCAGGGATCAGCAATCAGCCCCAGCATTTT. Translated: CASRAGISNQPQHF.

J is TRBJ1-1 and V is TRBV5-4; no clear D gene. Germline assignment: CDR1 SGHNT and CDR2 YYREEE (reference sequence). V was shortened by 0 bases and J by 1 base, with 7 bases between the two germline ends. The CDR3 is made up of 14 amino acids. The CDR3 DNA is TGTGCCAGCAGCTTGGTAGGTCAGAACACTGAAGCTTTCTTT. Protein product: CASSLVGQNTEAFF. The full variable domain, with the rest looked up from reference TRBV5-4 and TRBJ1-1, is ETGVTQSPTHLIKTRGQQVTLRCSSQSGHNTVSWYQQALGQGPQFIFQYYREEENGRGNFPPRFSGLQFPNYSSELNVNALELDDSALYLCASSLVGQNTEAFFGQGTRLTVV.

This chain links TRBV5-1 with TRBJ2-7; perhaps TRBD2 as D (6 bases). Germline-derived CDR1 and CDR2 are SGHRS and YFSETQ. The CDR3 consists of 15 residues. V lost 0 bases and J 4 bases, leaving 14 bases between the germline ends. The CDR3 region has the DNA TGCGCCAGCAGCTTGGGGCAGGGAGGATTTTACGAGCAGTACTTC. Translating it yields CASSLGQGGFYEQYF.

This chain uses TRBV6-5 with TRBJ1-2, with 9 bases lining up with TRBD1. V dropped 8 bases and J dropped 0; count of bases not matched to a gene: 4. This CDR3 has 14 residues. Germline CDR1 is MNHEY and CDR2 is SVGAGI. Here the CDR3 DNA reads TGTGCCAGCTCCGACAGGGGGGCTAACTATGGCTACACCTTC. The encoded protein is CASSDRGANYGYTF.

This rearrangement joins TRBV5-8 to TRBJ2-5; 10 nucleotides agree with TRBD2. The CDR3 covers 16 residues. J gave up 1 base and V 0 bases, and 3 bases lay outside the gene matches. The germline gives CDR1 SGHTS, CDR2 YDEGEE. CDR3 protein: CASSLGTSGFQETQYF. The CDR3 coding sequence is TGTGCCAGCAGCTTGGGGACTAGCGGATTCCAAGAGACCCAGTACTTC.

The J gene is TRBJ2-5, the V gene TRBV9; D uncertain. Trimming removed 5 bases at V and 4 bases at J, with 12 bases between. Germline loops: CDR1 SGDLS, CDR2 YYNGEE. The CDR3 is made up of 13 amino acids. The CDR3 sequence is CASSGKVGETQYF. CDR3 bases: TGTGCCAGCAGTGGGAAAGTGGGAGAGACCCAGTACTTC.

Here the CDR3 DNA reads TGTGCCAGCAGGGAACAAGGGACCCCCATGAACACTGAAGCTTTCTTT. It encodes CASREQGTPMNTEAFF. This chain links TRBV6-1 with TRBJ1-1; TRBD1 might be the D (5 bases). V lost 6 bases and J 0 bases, leaving 17 bases between the germline ends. This CDR3 contains 16 residues. Germline assignment: CDR1 MNHNS and CDR2 SASEGT.

The J gene is TRBJ2-7, the V gene TRBV2; 11 bases map to TRBD1. There are 15 residues in the CDR3. Unmatched junction bases numbered 5, after V lost 4 bases and J lost 3 bases. CDR1 and CDR2 from the germline V gene are SNHLY and FYNNEI. The CDR3 nucleotides read TGTGCCAGCAGTGGGACAGGGGGCCGAAACTACGAGCAGTACTTC. This translates into CASSGTGGRNYEQYF.

This clone appeared a single time. The chain uses TRBV18 and TRBJ1-3; D is possibly TRBD1 (5 bases). The ends were cut back, 0 bases at V and 1 base at J, with 7 bases in the middle. The length of the CDR3 is 15 residues. Germline CDR1 KGHSH, CDR2 LQKENI. The CDR3 is CASSPPRQSGNTIYF. The CDR3, as DNA: TGTGCCAGCTCACCACCGAGACAGTCTGGAAACACCATATATTTT.

The chain is built from TRBV25-1 and TRBJ1-3; D remains ambiguous. The CDR3 runs 15 residues. Germline V gene sequence: CDR1 MGHDK, CDR2 SYGVNS. Between the trimmed V and J ends, which lost 4 bases and 0 bases, there was a span of 10 bases. This CDR3 reads CASSVPSGSGNTIYF. Written as DNA, the CDR3 is TGTGCCAGCAGTGTCCCTTCGGGCTCTGGAAACACCATATATTTT.

This chain joins TRBV9 and TRBJ1-5; D perhaps matches TRBD1 (6 bases). This CDR3 contains 15 residues. Trimming left V 5 bases short and J 0 bases short, with 12 bases between. Per germline, CDR1 SGDLS and CDR2 YYNGEE. This CDR3 is CASSTGGHSNQPQHF. In DNA, the CDR3 is TGTGCCAGCAGTACGGGGGGACATAGCAATCAGCCCCAGCATTTT.

The J gene is TRBJ2-2, the V gene TRBV19; tentative D call: TRBD2 (5 bases). The V end was cut by 5 bases, the J end by 4 bases, with 14 bases between. The CDR3 is 15 amino acids. Germline V gives CDR1 LNHDA, CDR2 SQIVND (reference sequence). The CDR3 coding sequence is TGTGCCAGTAGTGTCAGAGGAGGATCCACCGGGGAGCTGTTTTTT. Translating gives CASSVRGGSTGELFF. The complete variable domain, with remaining parts taken from reference TRBV19 and TRBJ2-2, reads DGGITQSPKYLFRKEGQNVTLSCEQNLNHDAMYWYRQDPGQGLRLIYYSQIVNDFQKGDIAEGYSVSREKKESFPLTVTSAQKNPTAFYLCASSVRGGSTGELFFGEGSRLTVL.

The V gene is TRBV2, the J gene TRBJ2-7, with D possibly called TRBD1 or TRBD2 (5 bases each). V was shortened by 6 bases and J by 0 bases, with 6 bases between the two germline ends. The CDR3 has 12 amino acids. Germline-derived CDR1 and CDR2 are SNHLY and FYNNEI. DNA for the CDR3: TGTGCCAGCAGGGGGGTCTCCTACGAGCAGTACTTC. Translation gives CASRGVSYEQYF.

The CDR3 coding sequence is TGTGCCAGTAAACCGGGACTAGATATGGATGAGCAGTTCTTC. Translated, it gives CASKPGLDMDEQFF. The chain links TRBV19 to TRBJ2-1; 8 nucleotides agree with TRBD2. The V and J ends lost 7 bases and 8 bases, in that order; junction bases with no gene match: 10. The CDR3 length is 14 residues. In germline, CDR1 is LNHDA, CDR2 SQIVND (reference sequence).

The chain recombines TRBV14 with TRBJ1-3; D ambiguous. Germline V lookup: CDR1 SGHDN, CDR2 FVKESK. V was clipped by 6 bases and J by 0 bases, with 12 bases between them. The CDR3 consists of 15 residues. DNA for the CDR3: TGTGCCAGCAGAAAAGGCTCCTTCTCTGGAAACACCATATATTTT. Translation: CASRKGSFSGNTIYF.

The chain is built from TRBV4-3 and TRBJ1-1; unclear D gene. V was cut by 6 bases and J by 1 base, with 12 bases left in between. This CDR3 spans 14 amino acids. Germline V CDR1 and CDR2: LGHNA, YSLEER. The CDR3 DNA reads as TGCGCCAGCAGTCCATCAGGTCAGAACACTGAAGCTTTCTTT. It translates to CASSPSGQNTEAFF.

This clone was observed a handful of times. The chain has TRBV7-9 and TRBJ1-3; D unresolved. CDR1 and CDR2 (germline): SEHNR, FQNEAQ (reference sequence). Trimming stripped 5 bases from V and 4 bases from J, with 18 bases between. The CDR3 is 16 amino acids. DNA for the CDR3: TGTGCCAGCAGCGTAAGGGTCACCGGCGCAGGAAACACCATATATTTT. As protein: CASSVRVTGAGNTIYF.

The gene calls are TRBV20-1 and TRBJ1-2; no definite D call. Germline V gene lookup returns CDR1 DFQATT and CDR2 SNEGSKA (reference sequence). CDR3 length: 11 amino acids. The ends were cut back, 1 base at V and 6 bases at J, with 6 bases in the middle. CDR3 residues: CSARGFHGYTF. CDR3 DNA: TGCAGTGCTAGAGGATTCCATGGCTACACCTTC.

V and J are TRBV2 and TRBJ1-5; TRBD1 agrees at 9 bases. Germline V gene sequence: CDR1 SNHLY, CDR2 FYNNEI. The V and J ends lost 6 bases and 4 bases, in that order; junction bases with no gene match: 4. This CDR3 has 14 amino acids. This chain's CDR3 is CASSVDRGNQPQHF. In DNA form, the CDR3 reads TGTGCCAGCAGCGTCGACAGGGGGAATCAGCCCCAGCATTTT.